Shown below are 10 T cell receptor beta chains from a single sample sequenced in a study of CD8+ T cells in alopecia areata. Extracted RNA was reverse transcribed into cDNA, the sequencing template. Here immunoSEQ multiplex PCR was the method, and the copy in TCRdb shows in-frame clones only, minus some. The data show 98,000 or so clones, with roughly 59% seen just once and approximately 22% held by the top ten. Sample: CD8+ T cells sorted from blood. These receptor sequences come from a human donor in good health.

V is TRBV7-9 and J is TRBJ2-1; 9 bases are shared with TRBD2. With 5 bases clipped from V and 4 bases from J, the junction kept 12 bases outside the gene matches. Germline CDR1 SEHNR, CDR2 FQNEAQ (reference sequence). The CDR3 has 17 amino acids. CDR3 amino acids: CASSPTSGPTKYNEQFF. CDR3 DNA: TGTGCCAGCAGCCCTACTAGCGGGCCTACCAAGTACAATGAGCAGTTCTTC.

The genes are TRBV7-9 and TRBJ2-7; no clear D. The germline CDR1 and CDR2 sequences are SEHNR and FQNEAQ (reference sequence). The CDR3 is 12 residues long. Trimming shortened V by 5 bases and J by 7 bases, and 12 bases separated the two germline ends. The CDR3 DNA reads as TGTGCCAGCAGCCCTGGAGTAGAAGAGCAGTACTTC. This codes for CASSPGVEEQYF.

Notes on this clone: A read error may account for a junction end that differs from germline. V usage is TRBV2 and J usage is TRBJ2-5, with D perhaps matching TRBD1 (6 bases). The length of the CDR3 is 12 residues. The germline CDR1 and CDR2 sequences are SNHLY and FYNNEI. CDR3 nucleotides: TGTGCCAGCAGAAATGAACTCCGGGACAAAGACTTC. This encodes CASRNELRDKDF.

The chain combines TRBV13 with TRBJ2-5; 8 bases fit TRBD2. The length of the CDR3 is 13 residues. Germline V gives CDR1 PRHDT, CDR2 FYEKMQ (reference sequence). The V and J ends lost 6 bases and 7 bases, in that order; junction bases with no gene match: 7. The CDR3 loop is CASRERGLGTQYF. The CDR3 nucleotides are TGTGCCAGCAGGGAACGGGGACTAGGGACCCAGTACTTC.

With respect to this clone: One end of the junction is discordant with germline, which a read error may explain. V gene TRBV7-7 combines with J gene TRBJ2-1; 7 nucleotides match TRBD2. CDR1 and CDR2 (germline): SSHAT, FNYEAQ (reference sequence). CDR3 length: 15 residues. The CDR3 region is CASSLGLAVPNEQFF. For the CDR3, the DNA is TGTGCTAGCAGCTTAGGTCTAGCGGTACCCAATGAGCAGTTCTTC. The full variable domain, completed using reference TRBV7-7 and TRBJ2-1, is GAGVSQSPRYKVTKRGQDVTLRCDPISSHATLYWYQQALGQGPEFLTYFNYEAQPDKSGLPSDRFSAERPEGSISTLTIQRTEQRDSAMYRCASSLGLAVPNEQFFGPGTRLTVL.

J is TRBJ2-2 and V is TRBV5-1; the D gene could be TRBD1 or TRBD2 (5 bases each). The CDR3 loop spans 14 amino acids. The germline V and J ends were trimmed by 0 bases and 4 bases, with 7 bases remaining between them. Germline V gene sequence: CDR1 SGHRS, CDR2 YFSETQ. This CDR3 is CASSLVGGTGELFF. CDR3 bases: TGCGCCAGCAGCTTGGTTGGGGGCACCGGGGAGCTGTTTTTT.

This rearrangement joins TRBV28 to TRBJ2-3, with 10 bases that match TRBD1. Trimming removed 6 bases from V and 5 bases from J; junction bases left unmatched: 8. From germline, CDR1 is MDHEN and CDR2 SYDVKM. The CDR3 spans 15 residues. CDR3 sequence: CASSDTGTGEDTQYF. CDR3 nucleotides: TGTGCCAGCAGCGACACCGGGACAGGGGAAGATACGCAGTATTTT.

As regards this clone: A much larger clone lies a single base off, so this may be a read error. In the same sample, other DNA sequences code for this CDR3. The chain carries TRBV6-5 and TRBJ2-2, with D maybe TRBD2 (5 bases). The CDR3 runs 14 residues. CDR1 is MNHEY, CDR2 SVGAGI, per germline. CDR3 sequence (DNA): TGTGCCAGCAGTCCCCTCGAGGAGACCGGGGAGCTGTTCTTT. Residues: CASSPLEETGELFF.

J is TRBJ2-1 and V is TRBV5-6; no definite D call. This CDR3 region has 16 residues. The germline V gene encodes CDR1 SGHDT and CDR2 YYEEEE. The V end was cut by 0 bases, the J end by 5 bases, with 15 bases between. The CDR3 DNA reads TGTGCCAGCAGCTTGGGAGCCCCCGGACCACACAATGAGCAGTTCTTC. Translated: CASSLGAPGPHNEQFF.

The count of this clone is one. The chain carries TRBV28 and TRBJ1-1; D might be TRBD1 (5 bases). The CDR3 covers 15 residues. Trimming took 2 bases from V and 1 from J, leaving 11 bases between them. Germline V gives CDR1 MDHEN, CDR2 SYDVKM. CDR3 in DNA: TGTGCCAGCAGTTTACACCTGGGGGAGAACACTGAAGCTTTCTTT. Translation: CASSLHLGENTEAFF.